Listed below are T cell receptor beta chains from one sample, sequenced in a study of cytomegalovirus exposure and HLA in healthy donors. Generated by immunoSEQ multiplex PCR, the TCRdb table keeps only in-frame clones and is missing some. Among about 160,000 clones listed, under 90% were seen once. Sequencing used PBMCs. The receptors come from a man aged 25 to 40 in good health and CMV-seronegative. Both conserved end residues are part of each CDR3. Each record gives: J gene, V gene, clone size, D gene, CDR3 protein, CDR3 DNA. D genes are given only for firm matches. Only part of the rows carry a size: once, few, many, or a class if the clone is expanded.

J gene: TRBJ1-1; V gene: TRBV6-5; clone size: NA; D gene: NA; CDR3 protein: CASRSQVNTEAFF; CDR3 DNA: TGTGCCAGCAGATCACAGGTGAACACTGAAGCTTTCTTT
J gene: TRBJ2-3; V gene: TRBV5-6; clone size: NA; D gene: NA; CDR3 protein: CASSLSHSPEWDTQYF; CDR3 DNA: TGTGCCAGCAGCTTAAGTCACAGCCCAGAATGGGATACGCAGTATTTT
J gene: TRBJ1-2; V gene: TRBV6-1; clone size: few; D gene: TRBD1; CDR3 protein: CASSPGQGAWGYTF; CDR3 DNA: TGTGCCAGCAGTCCCGGACAGGGGGCTTGGGGCTACACCTTC
J gene: TRBJ2-3; V gene: TRBV29-1; clone size: NA; D gene: TRBD1; CDR3 protein: CSVRDRGLADTQYF; CDR3 DNA: TGCAGCGTCCGGGACAGGGGGCTTGCGGATACGCAGTATTTT
J gene: TRBJ2-3; V gene: TRBV28; clone size: NA; D gene: NA; CDR3 protein: CASSLVRELGDTQYF; CDR3 DNA: TGTGCCAGCAGTTTAGTACGGGAGTTGGGAGATACGCAGTATTTT
J gene: TRBJ2-2; V gene: TRBV25-1; clone size: NA; D gene: TRBD1; CDR3 protein: CASSARDRVTGELFF; CDR3 DNA: TGTGCCAGCAGTGCCCGGGACAGGGTGACCGGGGAGCTGTTTTTT
J gene: TRBJ2-5; V gene: TRBV19; clone size: few; D gene: TRBD2; CDR3 protein: CASSISGTGETQYF; CDR3 DNA: TGTGCCAGTAGTATTAGCGGGACCGGAGAGACCCAGTACTTC
J gene: TRBJ1-2; V gene: TRBV4-3; clone size: NA; D gene: TRBD1; CDR3 protein: CASSLGTGAGYGYTF; CDR3 DNA: TGCGCCAGCAGCCTGGGGACAGGGGCGGGCTATGGCTACACCTTC
J gene: TRBJ1-3; V gene: TRBV19; clone size: once; D gene: TRBD1; CDR3 protein: CASKPNTGGWDTIYF; CDR3 DNA: TGTGCCAGTAAACCCAATACAGGGGGCTGGGACACCATATATTTT
J gene: TRBJ2-5; V gene: TRBV2; clone size: NA; D gene: NA; CDR3 protein: CASSEGITGVQRETQYF; CDR3 DNA: TGTGCCAGCAGTGAAGGTATAACGGGAGTTCAGAGAGAGACCCAGTACTTC
J gene: TRBJ2-6; V gene: TRBV6-5; clone size: NA; D gene: NA; CDR3 protein: CASKTTGSGANVLTF; CDR3 DNA: TGTGCCAGCAAGACGACAGGCTCTGGGGCCAACGTCCTGACTTTC
J gene: TRBJ1-1; V gene: TRBV5-1; clone size: NA; D gene: NA; CDR3 protein: CASSLGSGAEAFF; CDR3 DNA: TGCGCCAGCAGCTTGGGTTCCGGGGCTGAAGCTTTCTTT
J gene: TRBJ2-5; V gene: TRBV27; clone size: NA; D gene: TRBD1; CDR3 protein: CASSLFSRSGQRKETQYF; CDR3 DNA: TGTGCCAGCAGTTTATTCTCGCGGTCGGGACAGAGGAAAGAGACCCAGTACTTC
J gene: TRBJ1-3; V gene: TRBV19; clone size: once; D gene: NA; CDR3 protein: CASSMHSFSGNTIYF; CDR3 DNA: TGTGCCAGTAGTATGCACAGCTTCTCTGGAAACACCATATATTTT
J gene: TRBJ1-4; V gene: TRBV11-2; clone size: NA; D gene: TRBD1; CDR3 protein: CASSALTGVTNEKLFF; CDR3 DNA: TGTGCCAGCAGCGCCTTGACAGGGGTTACTAATGAAAAACTGTTTTTT
J gene: TRBJ2-1; V gene: TRBV20-1; clone size: NA; D gene: NA; CDR3 protein: CSASGYNEQFF; CDR3 DNA: TGCAGTGCTAGCGGTTACAATGAGCAGTTCTTC
J gene: TRBJ2-2; V gene: TRBV7-3; clone size: NA; D gene: NA; CDR3 protein: CASRRDSANTGELFF; CDR3 DNA: TGTGCCAGCAGACGCGACAGCGCGAACACCGGGGAGCTGTTTTTT
J gene: TRBJ1-2; V gene: TRBV30; clone size: NA; D gene: TRBD1; CDR3 protein: CAWWGTGGAWYGYTF; CDR3 DNA: TGTGCCTGGTGGGGGACAGGGGGCGCCTGGTATGGCTACACCTTC
J gene: TRBJ2-7; V gene: TRBV30; clone size: few; D gene: NA; CDR3 protein: CALNTGYEQYF; CDR3 DNA: TGTGCCTTGAACACGGGGTACGAGCAGTACTTC
J gene: TRBJ2-7; V gene: TRBV30; clone size: few; D gene: NA; CDR3 protein: CAWSSPGTATYEQYF; CDR3 DNA: TGTGCCTGGAGTTCGCCCGGGACTGCGACCTACGAGCAGTACTTC
J gene: TRBJ2-5; V gene: TRBV30; clone size: NA; D gene: NA; CDR3 protein: CAWSRSGVGETQYF; CDR3 DNA: TGTGCCTGGAGTCGATCAGGGGTGGGAGAGACCCAGTACTTC
J gene: TRBJ1-1; V gene: TRBV7-2; clone size: NA; D gene: NA; CDR3 protein: CASILRGMNTEAFF; CDR3 DNA: TGTGCCAGCATCCTCAGGGGAATGAACACTGAAGCTTTCTTT
J gene: TRBJ2-7; V gene: TRBV7-9; clone size: few; D gene: NA; CDR3 protein: CASSLAHLVARPYEQYF; CDR3 DNA: TGTGCCAGCAGCTTAGCGCATCTAGTCGCTAGGCCCTACGAGCAGTACTTC
J gene: TRBJ2-5; V gene: TRBV29-1; clone size: NA; D gene: TRBD1; CDR3 protein: CSAADGQGAQETQYF; CDR3 DNA: TGCAGCGCCGCTGACGGACAGGGTGCGCAAGAGACCCAGTACTTC
J gene: TRBJ2-2; V gene: TRBV7-8; clone size: NA; D gene: NA; CDR3 protein: CASSPSLTGELFF; CDR3 DNA: TGTGCCAGCAGCCCTAGTTTAACCGGGGAGCTGTTTTTT
J gene: TRBJ1-2; V gene: TRBV29-1; clone size: NA; D gene: NA; CDR3 protein: CSVLLPLSGGYTF; CDR3 DNA: TGCAGCGTCCTTTTACCCCTTTCCGGTGGCTACACCTTC
J gene: TRBJ1-4; V gene: TRBV7-8; clone size: NA; D gene: NA; CDR3 protein: CASSLYGRGRANEKLFF; CDR3 DNA: TGTGCCAGCAGCTTATACGGGCGGGGAAGGGCTAATGAAAAACTGTTTTTT
J gene: TRBJ2-7; V gene: TRBV6-1; clone size: NA; D gene: TRBD2; CDR3 protein: CASSLAGGVPYEQYF; CDR3 DNA: TGTGCCAGCAGTTTAGCGGGAGGAGTTCCCTACGAGCAGTACTTC
J gene: TRBJ2-7; V gene: TRBV6-6; clone size: NA; D gene: TRBD1; CDR3 protein: CASSTGQGAAYEQYF; CDR3 DNA: TGTGCCAGCAGTACCGGACAGGGAGCGGCCTACGAGCAGTACTTC
J gene: TRBJ2-1; V gene: TRBV7-9; clone size: NA; D gene: TRBD2; CDR3 protein: CASSFSPGTSGSRDEQFF; CDR3 DNA: TGTGCCAGCAGCTTTTCCCCCGGGACTAGCGGGAGTAGGGATGAGCAGTTCTTC
J gene: TRBJ2-7; V gene: TRBV19; clone size: NA; D gene: NA; CDR3 protein: CASSPTRDFSSYEQYF; CDR3 DNA: TGTGCCAGTAGTCCAACTAGGGACTTTAGCTCCTACGAGCAGTACTTC
J gene: TRBJ2-7; V gene: TRBV13; clone size: NA; D gene: TRBD2; CDR3 protein: CASSFSGRAPDF; CDR3 DNA: TGTGCCAGCAGCTTTAGCGGGAGGGCCCCCGACTTC
J gene: TRBJ2-3; V gene: TRBV7-2; clone size: NA; D gene: NA; CDR3 protein: CASSSLWRATTDTQYF; CDR3 DNA: TGTGCCAGCAGCTCCCTGTGGCGGGCTACGACAGATACGCAGTATTTT
J gene: TRBJ1-4; V gene: TRBV28; clone size: NA; D gene: TRBD1; CDR3 protein: CASSFGTESNEKLFF; CDR3 DNA: TGTGCCAGCAGTTTCGGGACAGAGTCTAATGAAAAACTGTTTTTT
J gene: TRBJ2-5; V gene: TRBV28; clone size: NA; D gene: NA; CDR3 protein: CASRTEGETQYF; CDR3 DNA: TGTGCCAGCAGGACGGAGGGAGAGACCCAGTACTTC
J gene: TRBJ1-1; V gene: TRBV27; clone size: few; D gene: NA; CDR3 protein: CASSIHTGVNTEAFF; CDR3 DNA: TGTGCCAGCAGTATACATACGGGGGTGAACACTGAAGCTTTCTTT
J gene: TRBJ1-1; V gene: TRBV28; clone size: NA; D gene: NA; CDR3 protein: CASSQFGQLNTEAFF; CDR3 DNA: TGTGCCAGCAGTCAGTTCGGACAGTTGAACACTGAAGCTTTCTTT
J gene: TRBJ2-3; V gene: TRBV7-3; clone size: NA; D gene: NA; CDR3 protein: CASSPQASDTQYF; CDR3 DNA: TGTGCCAGCAGCCCACAAGCGAGCGATACGCAGTATTTT
J gene: TRBJ1-2; V gene: TRBV4-3; clone size: NA; D gene: NA; CDR3 protein: CASSQDLARSYGYTF; CDR3 DNA: TGCGCCAGCAGCCAAGATCTGGCGCGGAGCTATGGCTACACCTTC
J gene: TRBJ2-2; V gene: TRBV14; clone size: NA; D gene: NA; CDR3 protein: CASSPLGRGPGELFF; CDR3 DNA: TGTGCCAGCAGCCCCTTGGGAAGGGGTCCCGGGGAGCTGTTTTTT
J gene: TRBJ2-3; V gene: TRBV2; clone size: NA; D gene: TRBD2; CDR3 protein: CASIGLAGGPNTDTQYF; CDR3 DNA: TGTGCCAGCATCGGACTAGCGGGAGGGCCGAACACAGATACGCAGTATTTT
J gene: TRBJ2-7; V gene: TRBV15; clone size: NA; D gene: NA; CDR3 protein: CATREQESYEQYF; CDR3 DNA: TGTGCCACCAGAGAACAGGAATCCTACGAGCAGTACTTC
J gene: TRBJ1-1; V gene: TRBV25-1; clone size: NA; D gene: NA; CDR3 protein: CASIRGEGDTEAFF; CDR3 DNA: TGTGCCAGCATCCGAGGAGAGGGGGACACTGAAGCTTTCTTT
J gene: TRBJ2-7; V gene: TRBV6-6; clone size: NA; D gene: TRBD2; CDR3 protein: CASSPRGGVTEQYF; CDR3 DNA: TGTGCCAGCAGCCCCCGGGGGGGGGTAACCGAGCAGTACTTC
J gene: TRBJ2-7; V gene: TRBV9; clone size: NA; D gene: NA; CDR3 protein: CASSVGTKDEQYF; CDR3 DNA: TGTGCCAGCAGCGTTGGGACAAAGGACGAGCAGTACTTC
J gene: TRBJ2-7; V gene: TRBV7-8; clone size: NA; D gene: NA; CDR3 protein: CASSLAVGVSEQYF; CDR3 DNA: TGTGCCAGCAGCTTAGCGGTGGGAGTCTCCGAGCAGTACTTC
J gene: TRBJ1-5; V gene: TRBV7-8; clone size: few; D gene: NA; CDR3 protein: CASSLVQTGNQPQHF; CDR3 DNA: TGTGCCAGCAGCTTAGTGCAGACGGGAAATCAGCCCCAGCATTTT
J gene: TRBJ2-1; V gene: TRBV7-6; clone size: NA; D gene: NA; CDR3 protein: CASSFLADSYNEQFF; CDR3 DNA: TGTGCCAGCAGCTTCTTAGCGGATTCCTACAATGAGCAGTTCTTC
J gene: TRBJ2-7; V gene: TRBV7-3; clone size: NA; D gene: NA; CDR3 protein: CASSSGTFYEQYF; CDR3 DNA: TGTGCCAGCAGCTCCGGGACATTCTACGAGCAGTACTTC
J gene: TRBJ2-1; V gene: TRBV27; clone size: NA; D gene: TRBD1; CDR3 protein: CARGRQGEHLSYNEQFF; CDR3 DNA: TGTGCCAGAGGACGACAGGGAGAACACCTCTCCTACAATGAGCAGTTCTTC
J gene: TRBJ1-2; V gene: TRBV2; clone size: NA; D gene: NA; CDR3 protein: CASSESRANYGYTF; CDR3 DNA: TGTGCCAGCAGTGAAAGCCGGGCTAACTATGGCTACACCTTC
J gene: TRBJ2-1; V gene: TRBV7-3; clone size: NA; D gene: TRBD2; CDR3 protein: CASSLRGGTNEQFF; CDR3 DNA: TGTGCCAGCAGCTTACGGGGGGGCACCAATGAGCAGTTCTTC
J gene: TRBJ1-5; V gene: TRBV30; clone size: NA; D gene: NA; CDR3 protein: CAWSPFNQPQHF; CDR3 DNA: TGTGCCTGGAGTCCGTTCAATCAGCCCCAGCATTTT
J gene: TRBJ1-1; V gene: TRBV27; clone size: NA; D gene: NA; CDR3 protein: CASMTANAEAFF; CDR3 DNA: TGTGCCAGCATGACTGCAAACGCTGAAGCTTTCTTT
J gene: TRBJ2-7; V gene: TRBV5-1; clone size: NA; D gene: TRBD1; CDR3 protein: CASSWGGTGSYEQYF; CDR3 DNA: TGCGCCAGCAGCTGGGGCGGGACAGGGTCCTACGAGCAGTACTTC
J gene: TRBJ1-1; V gene: TRBV10-3; clone size: NA; D gene: NA; CDR3 protein: CAISLSGSNTEAFF; CDR3 DNA: TGTGCCATCAGCCTTTCAGGATCCAACACTGAAGCTTTCTTT
J gene: TRBJ2-7; V gene: TRBV5-1; clone size: NA; D gene: TRBD1; CDR3 protein: CASSWTGTGDYEQYF; CDR3 DNA: TGCGCCAGCAGCTGGACCGGGACAGGGGACTACGAGCAGTACTTC
J gene: TRBJ2-7; V gene: TRBV11-2; clone size: NA; D gene: TRBD1; CDR3 protein: CASSLQGQGTYEQYF; CDR3 DNA: TGTGCCAGCAGCTTGCAGGGACAGGGGACCTACGAGCAGTACTTC